This entry lists 23 T cell receptor beta chains sequenced from one sample in a study of vaccination and CD4 T cells after COVID-19. No antigen is known for these receptors. Researchers used the Oncomine TCR Beta short-read assay to sequence DNA from cultured CD4+ T cells. Using its own MiXCR run on the PCR reads, TCRdb lists one record per CDR3 protein. The sample lists roughly 4,200 distinct CDR3 sequences, roughly 36% seen once, with 25% to 30% in the top ten. Treatment indicated: approximately 10-day PBMC culture with coronavirus spike peptide pools or control peptides (ViraFEST assay). Ahead of the COVID-19 pandemic (2011-2018), the CD4+ T cells of the unexposed donor were collected. Sequencing was carried out using CD4+ T cells from blood, cultured in vitro. The receptors were gathered from a human donor in good health.

This sequence joins TRBV7-2 and TRBJ2-1; tentatively, D is TRBD2 (5 bases). The germline gives CDR1 SGHTA, CDR2 FQGNSA. V lost 1 base and J lost 0, with 7 bases in between. The CDR3 is 15 residues long. Here the CDR3 reads CASSLDLASYNEQFF. DNA for the CDR3: TGTGCCAGCAGCTTAGACCTAGCCTCCTACAATGAGCAGTTCTTC.

This chain links TRBV2 with TRBJ1-1; the D is unclear. V lost 8 bases to trimming and J lost 1 base, with 11 bases between them. Germline CDR1 and CDR2: SNHLY and FYNNEI. This CDR3 is built from 13 residues. CDR3 sequence reads: CASEGLENTEAFF. DNA of the CDR3: TGTGCCAGCGAAGGACTCGAGAACACTGAAGCTTTCTTT.

The chain recombines TRBV7-9 with TRBJ1-5, with a tentative D call TRBD1 (6 bases). The germline gives CDR1 SEHNR, CDR2 FQNEAQ (reference sequence). V lost 5 bases and J 5 bases, leaving 13 bases between the germline ends. The CDR3 contains 14 residues. This CDR3 is CASSPGAADQPQHF. CDR3 in DNA: TGTGCCAGCAGCCCAGGGGCGGCGGATCAGCCCCAGCATTTT.

The V gene is TRBV30, the J gene TRBJ1-6, with 9 nucleotides matching TRBD1. The CDR3 spans 16 residues. Germline V gene lookup returns CDR1 GTSNPN and CDR2 SVGIG (reference sequence). Losses at the gene ends were 0 bases for V and 5 bases for J; bases not matched to a gene: 5. The CDR3 DNA sequence: TGTGCCTGGAGTGTGGGGACAGGGACTAATAATTCACCCCTCCACTTT. Its translation: CAWSVGTGTNNSPLHF. The whole variable domain, remainder taken from reference TRBV30 and TRBJ1-6, is SQTIHQWPATLVQPVGSPLSLECTVEGTSNPNLYWYRQAAGRGLQLLFYSVGIGQISSEVPQNLSASRPQDRQFILSSKKLLLSDSGFYLCAWSVGTGTNNSPLHFGNGTRLTVT.

In its sample, this clonotype is large (0.1 to 1%). The gene calls are TRBV30 and TRBJ1-2; 8 nucleotides match TRBD1. The J segment lost 8 bases and the V segment lost 8 bases, leaving 13 bases of the junction unmatched. Germline-derived CDR1 and CDR2 are GTSNPN and SVGIG (reference sequence). This CDR3 has 13 amino acids. The CDR3 here is CAGFTGGMAGYTF. Written as DNA, the CDR3 is TGTGCCGGGTTTACAGGGGGAATGGCGGGCTACACCTTC.

The chain has TRBV5-1 and TRBJ2-3; D is perhaps TRBD1 or TRBD2 (6 bases each). This CDR3 contains 15 residues. The V gene's germline CDR1 is SGHRS and CDR2 YFSETQ. Trimming cost V 4 bases and J 4 bases, with 16 bases left between them. In DNA, the CDR3 is TGCGCCAGCAGCCCCTCTAGGGGGGAACCAGATACGCAGTATTTT. As protein: CASSPSRGEPDTQYF. The whole variable domain, filled in from reference TRBV5-1 and TRBJ2-3, reads KAGVTQTPRYLIKTRGQQVTLSCSPISGHRSVSWYQQTPGQGLQFLFEYFSETQRNKGNFPGRFSGRQFSNSRSEMNVSTLELGDSALYLCASSPSRGEPDTQYFGPGTRLTVL.

This clonotype showed up just once. This rearrangement joins TRBV7-9 to TRBJ1-5, with 7 bases fitting TRBD1. CDR1 and CDR2 (germline): SEHNR, FQNEAQ (reference sequence). After removal of 4 bases from V and 11 bases from J, the junction contained 5 bases not matched to a gene. The CDR3 has 12 residues. CDR3: CASSYDREAQHF. The CDR3 nucleotides are TGTGCCAGCAGCTACGACAGGGAAGCCCAGCATTTT.

The V gene is TRBV5-8, the J gene TRBJ2-2; a possible D gene is TRBD1 (6 bases). CDR3 length: 16 amino acids. The germline CDR1 and CDR2 sequences are SGHTS and YDEGEE. V dropped 2 bases and J dropped 0 bases, with 11 bases sitting between them. The CDR3 reads CASSFMGHTNTGELFF. CDR3 bases: TGTGCCAGCAGCTTCATGGGACACACGAACACCGGGGAGCTGTTTTTT.

The V gene is TRBV7-8, the J gene TRBJ2-3; 7 positions agree with TRBD2. This CDR3 is built from 16 residues. Germline V lookup: CDR1 SGHVS, CDR2 FQNEAQ. The junction had 5 bases not matched to a gene; V was cut back by 2 bases and J by 0 bases. CDR3 bases: TGTGCCAGCAGCTTACTGGGGGGGAGTAGCACAGATACGCAGTATTTT. Encoded protein: CASSLLGGSSTDTQYF.

This chain joins TRBV11-2 and TRBJ1-1; tentative D call: TRBD1 (5 bases). The ends were cut back, 3 bases at V and 3 bases at J, with 8 bases in the middle. CDR1 and CDR2 (germline): SGHAT, FQNNGV. The CDR3 is 13 residues long. The CDR3 is CASSLGPDTEAFF. CDR3 coding DNA: TGTGCCAGCAGCTTGGGGCCGGACACTGAAGCTTTCTTT.

This clonotype was recorded a few times. The chain recombines TRBV6-4 with TRBJ2-1; D perhaps matches TRBD2 (5 bases). Germline V gene data show CDR1 as MRHNA and CDR2 as SNTAGT. The CDR3 runs 14 residues. Trimming took 3 bases from V and 5 from J, leaving 11 bases between them. The CDR3 loop reads CASSENSENNEQFF. The CDR3 region has the DNA TGTGCCAGCAGTGAAAATAGCGAGAACAATGAGCAGTTCTTC.

The J gene is TRBJ2-1, the V gene TRBV12-3 or TRBV12-4; no clear D gene. The CDR3 has 13 amino acids. V was cut by 2 bases and J by 4 bases, with 6 bases left in between. CDR3 bases: TGTGCCAGCAGTTTACTGGTATACAATGAGCAGTTCTTC. This sequence encodes CASSLLVYNEQFF.

This chain links TRBV6-1 with TRBJ2-1; no clear D. CDR3 length equals 11 residues. Germline assignment: CDR1 MNHNS and CDR2 SASEGT. V was pared by 8 bases and J by 6 bases, with 8 bases between. The CDR3 coding sequence is TGTGCCAGCCAGAATTTCAATGAGCAGTTCTTC. It yields the protein CASQNFNEQFF.

The chain links TRBV7-8 to TRBJ2-2; D uncertain. The CDR3 totals 15 residues. The germline V gene has CDR1 SGHVS and CDR2 FQNEAQ. V was pared by 0 bases and J by 3 bases, with 8 bases between. CDR3 sequence reads: CASSLAGGDTGELFF. CDR3 bases: TGTGCCAGCAGCTTAGCCGGCGGAGACACCGGGGAGCTGTTTTTT.

In DNA form, the CDR3 reads TGTGCCAGCAGCCCAGGACAGGGGGCATTAGGAGCTTTCTTT. It encodes CASSPGQGALGAFF. V is TRBV4-2 and J is TRBJ1-1, with TRBD1 matching over 11 bases. The CDR3 is made up of 14 amino acids. With 4 bases clipped from V and 10 bases from J, the junction kept 8 bases outside the gene matches. Germline assignment: CDR1 LGHNA and CDR2 YNFKEQ.

The V gene is TRBV6-5, the J gene TRBJ2-3; 9 nucleotides match TRBD2. The CDR3 totals 17 residues. The germline V gene encodes CDR1 MNHEY and CDR2 SVGAGI. V trimming: 0 bases; J trimming: 2 bases; junction bases outside the gene matches: 6. The CDR3: CASSYSSSGGNTDTQYF. The CDR3 nucleotides read TGTGCCAGCAGTTACTCGTCGAGCGGGGGGAACACAGATACGCAGTATTTT.

The chain recombines TRBV7-6 with TRBJ1-1; D is unresolved. The length of the CDR3 is 13 residues. Deletions cut 1 base from V and 1 base from J, with 4 bases between. Germline V gene data show CDR1 as SGHVS and CDR2 as FNYEAQ. The CDR3 DNA sequence: TGTGCCAGCAGCTTAGAGGAGAACACTGAAGCTTTCTTT. Protein: CASSLEENTEAFF.

There are a few counts of this clonotype. The chain links TRBV7-2 to TRBJ1-1, with 7 bases aligning to TRBD1. In germline, CDR1 is SGHTA, CDR2 FQGNSA. V dropped 5 bases and J dropped 2; count of bases not matched to a gene: 11. The CDR3 is 16 residues long. The CDR3 reads CASSPTRGRGNTEAFF. CDR3 bases: TGTGCCAGCAGCCCAACTAGGGGGCGCGGTAACACTGAAGCTTTCTTT. The full variable domain, its missing parts supplied by reference TRBV7-2 and TRBJ1-1, is GAGVSQSPSNKVTEKGKDVELRCDPISGHTALYWYRQSLGQGLEFLIYFQGNSAPDKSGLPSDRFSAERTGGSVSTLTIQRTQQEDSAVYLCASSPTRGRGNTEAFFGQGTRLTVV.

This clonotype was observed a handful of times. DNA for the CDR3: TGTGCCAGCAGGTACAGGGAGTCTAACTACGAGCAGTACTTC. This gives the protein CASRYRESNYEQYF. The chain joins TRBV2 to TRBJ2-7, with a possible D match to TRBD1 (6 bases). The ends were cut back, 6 bases at V and 3 bases at J, with 15 bases in the middle. Germline CDR1 SNHLY, CDR2 FYNNEI. The CDR3 has 14 residues.

This clonotype was detected a few times. J is TRBJ2-3 and V is TRBV20-1; D is possibly TRBD2 (7 bases). V was cut by 7 bases and J by 3 bases, with 17 bases left in between. Germline loops: CDR1 DFQATT, CDR2 SNEGSKA (reference sequence). This CDR3 comprises 14 residues. The CDR3 reads CSGEVGGATDTQYF. CDR3 bases: TGCAGTGGGGAGGTGGGGGGGGCAACAGATACGCAGTATTTT.

This clonotype has only a few counts. The CDR3: CASSFSGVGEQYF. The CDR3 DNA is TGTGCCAGCAGTTTTTCAGGGGTTGGCGAGCAGTACTTC. The rearrangement joins TRBV27 to TRBJ2-7, with D perhaps matching TRBD1 (6 bases). Germline lookup yields CDR1 MNHEY and CDR2 SMNVEV (reference sequence). Trimming stripped 3 bases from V and 6 bases from J, with 12 bases between. The CDR3 has 13 residues.

The V gene is TRBV5-1, the J gene TRBJ1-1; the D gene is possibly TRBD1 (6 bases). The CDR3 totals 17 residues. Trimming pared 4 bases from V and 0 bases from J, leaving 19 bases between. Germline assignment: CDR1 SGHRS and CDR2 YFSETQ. The chain's CDR3 is CASSERRRGSMNTEAFF. In DNA form, the CDR3 reads TGCGCCAGCAGCGAGAGGAGGAGGGGGAGCATGAACACTGAAGCTTTCTTT. The entire variable domain, with the rest obtained from reference TRBV5-1 and TRBJ1-1, is as follows: KAGVTQTPRYLIKTRGQQVTLSCSPISGHRSVSWYQQTPGQGLQFLFEYFSETQRNKGNFPGRFSGRQFSNSRSEMNVSTLELGDSALYLCASSERRRGSMNTEAFFGQGTRLTVV.

The V call is TRBV5-8, the J call TRBJ2-5; 8 bases map to TRBD2. The germline gives CDR1 SGHTS, CDR2 YDEGEE. V shed 4 bases and J 2 bases; nucleotides not matched to a gene: 10. The CDR3 is made up of 16 amino acids. The CDR3 DNA is TGTGCCAGCAGCCCCTTACTCGGGAGGGCACAAGAGACCCAGTACTTC. Translation gives CASSPLLGRAQETQYF.